The rows below give T cell receptor beta chains drawn from one sample of a study of blood T cell repertoires in COVID-19. TCRdb's copy holds only in-frame clones and misses some; the assay was immunoSEQ multiplex PCR. The sample lists hundreds of thousands of clones; 86% were seen once. Sequences were obtained from peripheral blood. The receptors shown here come from a woman aged 50 to 60 with acute or convalescent COVID-19. The CDR3 runs from the conserved cysteine through the conserved F or W. Fields, in order: D gene, clone size, J gene, V gene, CDR3 protein, CDR3 DNA. The D gene is left open where the match is weak. Size is stated for part of the rows, as once, few or many counts, or as a class when the clone is expanded.

d_call: TRBD2
clone_size: -
j_call: TRBJ2-5
v_call: TRBV18
cdr3_aa: CASSRGGGQETQYF
cdr3_nt: TGTGCCAGCTCTCGGGGGGGCGGACAAGAGACCCAGTACTTC

d_call: TRBD2
clone_size: few
j_call: TRBJ2-5
v_call: TRBV7-2
cdr3_aa: CASSPPWLAGGPDQETQYF
cdr3_nt: TGTGCCAGCAGCCCGCCATGGCTAGCGGGAGGGCCGGATCAAGAGACCCAGTACTTC

d_call: -
clone_size: -
j_call: TRBJ2-7
v_call: TRBV27
cdr3_aa: CASSVKGHPIYEQYF
cdr3_nt: TGTGCCAGCAGTGTAAAGGGACACCCCATCTACGAGCAGTACTTC

d_call: -
clone_size: many
j_call: TRBJ2-7
v_call: TRBV7-9
cdr3_aa: CASSSVPGSYEQYF
cdr3_nt: TGTGCCAGCAGCTCAGTCCCAGGGTCCTACGAGCAGTACTTC

d_call: -
clone_size: few
j_call: TRBJ2-6
v_call: TRBV9
cdr3_aa: CASSVAGSGANVLTF
cdr3_nt: TGTGCCAGCAGCGTAGCGGGCTCTGGGGCCAACGTCCTGACTTTC

d_call: -
clone_size: -
j_call: TRBJ2-1
v_call: TRBV7-9
cdr3_aa: CASSLDGYNEQFF
cdr3_nt: TGTGCCAGCAGCTTAGACGGGTACAATGAGCAGTTCTTC

d_call: TRBD1
clone_size: -
j_call: TRBJ1-1
v_call: TRBV3-1/TRBV3-2
cdr3_aa: CASRGTVNTEAFF
cdr3_nt: TGTGCCAGCAGGGGGACAGTCAACACTGAAGCTTTCTTT

d_call: TRBD1
clone_size: once
j_call: TRBJ1-2
v_call: TRBV23-1
cdr3_aa: CANPRGPDRANWGGYTF
cdr3_nt: TGCGCCAATCCTAGGGGGCCTGACAGGGCTAATTGGGGTGGCTACACCTTC

d_call: TRBD1
clone_size: -
j_call: TRBJ1-2
v_call: TRBV4-1
cdr3_aa: CASKLAAGTDNYGYTF
cdr3_nt: TGCGCCAGCAAACTAGCAGCCGGGACAGACAACTATGGCTACACCTTC

d_call: TRBD1
clone_size: -
j_call: TRBJ1-6
v_call: TRBV5-8
cdr3_aa: CASSVGQGDSPLHF
cdr3_nt: TGTGCCAGCAGCGTGGGACAGGGTGATTCACCCCTCCACTTT

d_call: TRBD2
clone_size: -
j_call: TRBJ2-1
v_call: TRBV5-4
cdr3_aa: CASYSGRVSSYNEQFF
cdr3_nt: TGTGCCAGCTATAGCGGGAGGGTTAGCTCCTACAATGAGCAGTTCTTC

d_call: TRBD2
clone_size: -
j_call: TRBJ2-1
v_call: TRBV15
cdr3_aa: CATSTLLAGEQFF
cdr3_nt: TGTGCCACCAGCACTCTTCTAGCGGGTGAGCAGTTCTTC

d_call: TRBD2
clone_size: -
j_call: TRBJ2-1
v_call: TRBV7-9
cdr3_aa: CASSPAGATNEQFF
cdr3_nt: TGTGCCAGCAGCCCAGCGGGAGCAACGAATGAGCAGTTCTTC

d_call: -
clone_size: -
j_call: TRBJ1-2
v_call: TRBV30
cdr3_aa: CAWSQLWGDGYTF
cdr3_nt: TGTGCCTGGAGTCAACTATGGGGGGATGGCTACACCTTC

d_call: TRBD1
clone_size: -
j_call: TRBJ2-5
v_call: TRBV2
cdr3_aa: CASGTGLYQETQYF
cdr3_nt: TGTGCCAGCGGGACAGGGCTGTACCAAGAGACCCAGTACTTC

d_call: -
clone_size: -
j_call: TRBJ2-1
v_call: TRBV6-2/TRBV6-3
cdr3_aa: CASSWDIYNEQFF
cdr3_nt: TGTGCCAGCAGTTGGGACATTTACAATGAGCAGTTCTTC

d_call: TRBD2
clone_size: -
j_call: TRBJ2-1
v_call: TRBV5-6
cdr3_aa: CASSHLAGGQFDEQFF
cdr3_nt: TGTGCCAGCAGCCATCTAGCGGGAGGTCAATTTGATGAGCAGTTCTTC

d_call: TRBD2
clone_size: -
j_call: TRBJ2-7
v_call: TRBV15
cdr3_aa: CATSREGGGLAGSRYEQYF
cdr3_nt: TGTGCCACCAGCAGAGAAGGAGGGGGACTAGCGGGTAGCCGCTACGAGCAGTACTTC

d_call: -
clone_size: -
j_call: TRBJ1-1
v_call: TRBV18
cdr3_aa: CASSPRDTIAEAFF
cdr3_nt: TGTGCCAGCTCACCCCGGGACACCATTGCTGAAGCTTTCTTT

d_call: -
clone_size: -
j_call: TRBJ2-2
v_call: TRBV11-2
cdr3_aa: CASNIQGNTGELFF
cdr3_nt: TGTGCCAGCAATATACAGGGAAACACCGGGGAGCTGTTTTTT

d_call: -
clone_size: -
j_call: TRBJ2-1
v_call: TRBV11-2
cdr3_aa: CASSRTAGGNEQFF
cdr3_nt: TGTGCCAGCAGCCGGACGGCGGGTGGAAATGAGCAGTTCTTC

d_call: -
clone_size: many
j_call: TRBJ1-3
v_call: TRBV2
cdr3_aa: CASRTGFSGNTIYF
cdr3_nt: TGTGCCAGCAGGACAGGTTTTTCTGGAAACACCATATATTTT

d_call: TRBD1
clone_size: -
j_call: TRBJ2-1
v_call: TRBV15
cdr3_aa: CATSRDGVGTGLNNEQFF
cdr3_nt: TGTGCCACCAGCAGAGATGGGGTCGGGACAGGGCTAAACAATGAGCAGTTCTTC

d_call: -
clone_size: -
j_call: TRBJ2-7
v_call: TRBV6-5
cdr3_aa: CASSYSGRAYEQYF
cdr3_nt: TGTGCCAGCAGTTACTCTGGCAGGGCCTACGAGCAGTACTTC

d_call: TRBD2
clone_size: -
j_call: TRBJ2-7
v_call: TRBV6-5
cdr3_aa: CASSRTSGGTEQYF
cdr3_nt: TGTGCCAGCAGTAGGACTAGCGGGGGCACCGAGCAGTACTTC

d_call: -
clone_size: -
j_call: TRBJ1-5
v_call: TRBV13
cdr3_aa: CASSLGTNQPQHF
cdr3_nt: TGTGCCAGCAGCTTAGGGACAAATCAGCCCCAGCATTTT

d_call: -
clone_size: -
j_call: TRBJ1-6
v_call: TRBV7-8
cdr3_aa: CASRLEGYNSPLHF
cdr3_nt: TGTGCCAGCAGACTAGAGGGCTATAATTCACCCCTCCACTTT

d_call: TRBD2
clone_size: -
j_call: TRBJ2-1
v_call: TRBV18
cdr3_aa: CASSPGLAGVSNEQFF
cdr3_nt: TGTGCCAGCTCACCGGGACTAGCGGGAGTGAGCAATGAGCAGTTCTTC

d_call: TRBD1
clone_size: -
j_call: TRBJ1-2
v_call: TRBV10-3
cdr3_aa: CAVGDSLSHGYTF
cdr3_nt: TGTGCCGTTGGGGACAGCCTCAGCCATGGCTACACCTTC

d_call: TRBD2
clone_size: -
j_call: TRBJ2-1
v_call: TRBV11-2
cdr3_aa: CASSLLAGGSDEQFF
cdr3_nt: TGTGCCAGCAGCTTGCTAGCGGGAGGGTCGGATGAGCAGTTCTTC

d_call: -
clone_size: -
j_call: TRBJ2-1
v_call: TRBV14
cdr3_aa: CASSREAGARGNEQFF
cdr3_nt: TGTGCCAGCAGCCGTGAGGCGGGGGCCAGAGGCAATGAGCAGTTCTTC

d_call: TRBD2
clone_size: -
j_call: TRBJ2-2
v_call: TRBV10-1
cdr3_aa: CASSEGTSATGELFF
cdr3_nt: TGCGCCAGCAGTGAGGGGACTAGCGCTACCGGGGAGCTGTTTTTT

d_call: TRBD2
clone_size: -
j_call: TRBJ2-7
v_call: TRBV6-2/TRBV6-3
cdr3_aa: CASSLGTSGAPKQYF
cdr3_nt: TGTGCCAGCAGTCTCGGGACTAGCGGGGCCCCCAAGCAGTACTTC

d_call: TRBD1
clone_size: -
j_call: TRBJ1-6
v_call: TRBV5-1
cdr3_aa: CASSSGQGAASPLHF
cdr3_nt: TGCGCCAGCAGCAGCGGACAGGGGGCCGCTTCACCCCTCCACTTT

d_call: -
clone_size: -
j_call: TRBJ1-4
v_call: TRBV19
cdr3_aa: CASSIEGRGNEKLFF
cdr3_nt: TGTGCCAGTAGTATAGAAGGTAGAGGTAATGAAAAACTGTTTTTT

d_call: -
clone_size: -
j_call: TRBJ1-2
v_call: TRBV19
cdr3_aa: CASSTRGTPSGYTF
cdr3_nt: TGTGCCAGTAGTACCAGAGGGACACCCTCTGGCTACACCTTC